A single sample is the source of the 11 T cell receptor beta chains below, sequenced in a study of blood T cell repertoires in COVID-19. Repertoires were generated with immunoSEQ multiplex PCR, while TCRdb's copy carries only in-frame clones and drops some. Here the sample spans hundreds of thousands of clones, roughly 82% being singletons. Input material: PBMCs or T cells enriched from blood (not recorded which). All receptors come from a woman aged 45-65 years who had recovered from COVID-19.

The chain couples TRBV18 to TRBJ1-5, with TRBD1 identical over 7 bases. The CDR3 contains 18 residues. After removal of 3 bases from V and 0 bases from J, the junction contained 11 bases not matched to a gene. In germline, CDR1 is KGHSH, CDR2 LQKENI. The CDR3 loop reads CASSPTGATASSNQPQHF. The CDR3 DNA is TGTGCCAGCTCACCTACAGGGGCCACGGCTTCTAGCAATCAGCCCCAGCATTTT.

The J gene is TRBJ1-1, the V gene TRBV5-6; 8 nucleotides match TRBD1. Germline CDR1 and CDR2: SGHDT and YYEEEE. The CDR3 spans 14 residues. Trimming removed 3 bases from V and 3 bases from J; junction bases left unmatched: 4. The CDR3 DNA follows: TGTGCCAGCAGCTCACAGGGGGGAGACACTGAAGCTTTCTTT. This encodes CASSSQGGDTEAFF.

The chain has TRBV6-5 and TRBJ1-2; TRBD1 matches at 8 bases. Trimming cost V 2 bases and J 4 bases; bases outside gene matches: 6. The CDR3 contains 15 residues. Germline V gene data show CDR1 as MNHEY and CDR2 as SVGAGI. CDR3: CASSYGQGRGYGYTF. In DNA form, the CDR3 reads TGTGCCAGCAGTTACGGACAGGGTCGGGGCTATGGCTACACCTTC.

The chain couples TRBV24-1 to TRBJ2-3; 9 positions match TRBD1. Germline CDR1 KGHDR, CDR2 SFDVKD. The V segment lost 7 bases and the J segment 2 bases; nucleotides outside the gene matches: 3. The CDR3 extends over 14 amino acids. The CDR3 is CATSRTGDTDTQYF. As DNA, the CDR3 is TGTGCCACCAGCAGGACAGGGGACACAGATACGCAGTATTTT.

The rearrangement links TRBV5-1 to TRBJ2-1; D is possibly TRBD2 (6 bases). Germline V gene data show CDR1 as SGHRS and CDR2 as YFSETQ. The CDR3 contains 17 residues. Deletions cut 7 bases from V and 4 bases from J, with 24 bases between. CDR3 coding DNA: TGCGCCAGCCGGCGGGAAGTCGGCGGGATCACTTACAATGAGCAGTTCTTC. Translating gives CASRREVGGITYNEQFF.

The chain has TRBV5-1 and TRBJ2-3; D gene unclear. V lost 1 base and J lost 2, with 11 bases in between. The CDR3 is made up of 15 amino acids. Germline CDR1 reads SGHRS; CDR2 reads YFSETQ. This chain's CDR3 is CASSLPGDLTDTQYF. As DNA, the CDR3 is TGCGCCAGCAGCTTGCCAGGCGACCTCACAGATACGCAGTATTTT. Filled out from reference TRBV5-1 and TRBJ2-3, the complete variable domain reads KAGVTQTPRYLIKTRGQQVTLSCSPISGHRSVSWYQQTPGQGLQFLFEYFSETQRNKGNFPGRFSGRQFSNSRSEMNVSTLELGDSALYLCASSLPGDLTDTQYFGPGTRLTVL.

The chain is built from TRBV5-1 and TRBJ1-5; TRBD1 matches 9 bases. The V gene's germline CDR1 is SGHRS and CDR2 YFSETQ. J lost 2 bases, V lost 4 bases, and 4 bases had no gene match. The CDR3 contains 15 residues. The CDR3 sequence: CASSTTGGGNQPQHF. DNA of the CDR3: TGCGCCAGCAGCACCACAGGGGGCGGCAATCAGCCCCAGCATTTT. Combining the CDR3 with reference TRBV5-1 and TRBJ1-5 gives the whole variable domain KAGVTQTPRYLIKTRGQQVTLSCSPISGHRSVSWYQQTPGQGLQFLFEYFSETQRNKGNFPGRFSGRQFSNSRSEMNVSTLELGDSALYLCASSTTGGGNQPQHFGDGTRLSIL.

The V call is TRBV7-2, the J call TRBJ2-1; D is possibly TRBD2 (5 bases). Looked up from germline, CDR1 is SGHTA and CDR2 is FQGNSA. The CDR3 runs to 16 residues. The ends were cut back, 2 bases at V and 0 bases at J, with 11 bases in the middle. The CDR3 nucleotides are TGTGCCAGCAGCTTATTAGGAGCGGTCTCCTACAATGAGCAGTTCTTC. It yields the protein CASSLLGAVSYNEQFF. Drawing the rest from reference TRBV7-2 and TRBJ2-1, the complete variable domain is GAGVSQSPSNKVTEKGKDVELRCDPISGHTALYWYRQSLGQGLEFLIYFQGNSAPDKSGLPSDRFSAERTGGSVSTLTIQRTQQEDSAVYLCASSLLGAVSYNEQFFGPGTRLTVL.

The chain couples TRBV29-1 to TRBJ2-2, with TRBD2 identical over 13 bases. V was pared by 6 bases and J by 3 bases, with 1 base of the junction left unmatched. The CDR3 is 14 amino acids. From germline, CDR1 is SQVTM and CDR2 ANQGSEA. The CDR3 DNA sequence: TGCAGCGTGACTAGCGGGAGGTACACCGGGGAGCTGTTTTTT. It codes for CSVTSGRYTGELFF.

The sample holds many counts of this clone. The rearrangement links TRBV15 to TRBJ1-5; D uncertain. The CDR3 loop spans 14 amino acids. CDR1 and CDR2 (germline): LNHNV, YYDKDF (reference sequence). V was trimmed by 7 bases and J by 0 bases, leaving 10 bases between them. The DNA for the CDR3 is TGTGCCACCACCCCTATTAGTAGCAATCAGCCCCAGCATTTT. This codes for CATTPISSNQPQHF.

The CDR3 DNA is TGTGCCACCAGTGATACTAGCGGGAGGGCCAGGTTGGAGACCCAGTACTTC. It translates to CATSDTSGRARLETQYF. The chain combines TRBV24-1 with TRBJ2-5, with TRBD2 matching 13 bases. This CDR3 comprises 17 residues. V was clipped by 3 bases and J by 5 bases; unmatched bases: 8. The V gene's germline CDR1 is KGHDR and CDR2 SFDVKD.